These 28 T cell receptor beta chains share one sample of origin, sequenced in a study of blood T cell repertoires in COVID-19. Using immunoSEQ multiplex PCR, the repertoire was profiled, and TCRdb retains in-frame clones only, with some absent. The sample carries over 200,000 clones, about 91% recorded once. Material for sequencing was PBMCs or T cells enriched from blood (not recorded which). These receptors all come from a woman between 35 and 50 years old with acute COVID-19.

This clone was seen once. This chain links TRBV5-4 with TRBJ1-6, with 9 nucleotides matching TRBD1. After removal of 3 bases from V and 10 bases from J, the junction contained 8 bases not matched to a gene. CDR1 SGHNT and CDR2 YYREEE come from the germline V gene (reference sequence). CDR3 length: 15 amino acids. The CDR3 loop reads CASSSTGQGYSPLHF. The DNA for the CDR3 is TGTGCCAGCAGCTCGACGGGACAGGGCTACTCACCCCTCCACTTT.

The chain uses TRBV24-1 and TRBJ1-5, with 8 bases fitting TRBD1. The junction had 11 bases not matched to a gene; V was cut back by 4 bases and J by 7 bases. This CDR3 has 16 residues. Germline loops: CDR1 KGHDR, CDR2 SFDVKD. In DNA, the CDR3 is TGTGCCACCAGTGACACAAATGACAGGGGAGGCCAGCCCCAGCATTTT. This codes for CATSDTNDRGGQPQHF.

The chain is built from TRBV29-1 and TRBJ2-7; 9 nucleotides agree with TRBD1. Losses at the gene ends were 6 bases for V and 6 bases for J; bases not matched to a gene: 6. The CDR3 runs 12 residues. Germline V gene sequence: CDR1 SQVTM, CDR2 ANQGSEA. Written as DNA, the CDR3 is TGCAGCGTCGCGGGACAGGGTACCGAGCAGTACTTC. It is translated as CSVAGQGTEQYF.

The chain links TRBV21-1 to TRBJ1-6; TRBD1 is taken as the D call from the table, unchecked against the DNA. TRBV21-1 is deemed a pseudogene. The CDR3 totals 19 residues. The CDR3 here is CASSKEGGQTTIPAQTLHF. CDR3 in DNA: TGTGCCAGCAGCAAAGAGGGGGGACAGACCACGATACCTGCTCAGACCCTCCACTTT.

CDR3 DNA: TGTGCCAGCAGACCCGGGACATCGAACACTGAAGCTTTCTTT. This codes for CASRPGTSNTEAFF. The gene calls are TRBV5-4 and TRBJ1-1; possibly TRBD1 for D (6 bases). With 5 bases removed from V and 1 base from J, the gap between germline ends came to 12 bases. The CDR3 extends over 14 amino acids. Germline V gives CDR1 SGHNT, CDR2 YYREEE (reference sequence).

A remark on this clone: The same CDR3 can be traced to other DNA sequences in this sample. The chain is built from TRBV12-3 or TRBV12-4 and TRBJ1-3; D perhaps matches TRBD1 (5 bases). The ends were cut back, 9 bases at V and 7 bases at J, with 13 bases in the middle. The CDR3 totals 12 residues. The CDR3 DNA is TGTGCCAGTTCTTCTGGGGGGAACACCATATATTTT. Translated, it gives CASSSGGNTIYF.

CDR3 sequence (DNA): TGTGCCAGCAGCCGAGAGGGACTAGCGGGGGGGCCAGGGGACACCGGGGAGCTGTTTTTT. Amino acid sequence: CASSREGLAGGPGDTGELFF. The chain links TRBV4-2 to TRBJ2-2; 16 bases align to TRBD2. The J segment lost 3 bases and the V segment lost 4 bases, leaving 11 bases of the junction unmatched. Germline assignment: CDR1 LGHNA and CDR2 YNFKEQ. CDR3 length equals 20 residues.

This clone occurred a few times. The chain has TRBV19 and TRBJ1-5; no clear D gene. Germline loops: CDR1 LNHDA, CDR2 SQIVND (reference sequence). Trimming removed 4 bases from V and 0 bases from J, with 10 bases in between. This CDR3 spans 15 amino acids. The CDR3 DNA reads as TGTGCCAGTAGTAAATCGACATATAGCAATCAGCCCCAGCATTTT. Translation gives CASSKSTYSNQPQHF.

A word on this clone: This specimen includes other DNA sequences encoding the same CDR3. The chain uses TRBV7-2 and TRBJ1-1; 9 bases agree with TRBD1. Germline CDR1 is SGHTA and CDR2 is FQGNSA. This CDR3 region has 14 residues. Unmatched junction bases numbered 3, after V lost 2 bases and J lost 5 bases. DNA of the CDR3: TGTGCCAGCAGCTTAACAGGGGGCAGGACTGAAGCTTTCTTT. Protein sequence: CASSLTGGRTEAFF.

The chain joins TRBV5-3 to TRBJ1-3; TRBD1 matches at 11 bases. TRBV5-3 counts as an open reading frame of uncertain function. The junction had 24 bases not matched to a gene; V was cut back by 4 bases and J by 0 bases. The length of the CDR3 is 23 residues. The CDR3 here is CARSTVPGQGDRTPTFSGNTIYF. The CDR3 nucleotides are TGTGCCAGAAGCACCGTCCCGGGACAGGGGGATCGGACCCCTACATTCTCTGGAAACACCATATATTTT.

The V and J genes are TRBV9 and TRBJ2-2; D might be TRBD2 (6 bases). This CDR3 spans 15 amino acids. CDR1 and CDR2 (germline): SGDLS, YYNGEE. Trimming took off 0 bases at V and 7 bases at J, with 13 bases between the two ends. The CDR3 loop is CASSVATGGLGELFF. The CDR3 DNA sequence: TGTGCCAGCAGCGTAGCTACTGGGGGACTCGGGGAGCTGTTTTTT.

This chain links TRBV3-1 (or the pseudogene TRBV3-2) with TRBJ2-7; D unclear. V was pared by 3 bases and J by 0 bases, with 9 bases between. The germline V gene encodes CDR1 LGHDT and CDR2 YNNKEL (reference sequence). The CDR3 is made up of 14 amino acids. In DNA form, the CDR3 reads TGTGCCAGCAGCCACGGGTCTAGCTCCTACGAGCAGTACGTC. Translated, it gives CASSHGSSSYEQYV.

V gene TRBV2 combines with J gene TRBJ1-2; weak D call: TRBD1 (5 bases). Per the germline V gene, CDR1 is SNHLY and CDR2 is FYNNEI. V lost 6 bases and J 8 bases, leaving 16 bases between the germline ends. This CDR3 is built from 13 residues. The DNA of the CDR3 is TGTGCCAGCAGATTAAAAGGGGAAATGGGCTACACCTTC. This codes for CASRLKGEMGYTF.

The V call is TRBV2, the J call TRBJ1-5, with TRBD1 matching over 8 bases. In germline, CDR1 is SNHLY, CDR2 FYNNEI. The CDR3 contains 14 residues. The ends lost 6 bases at V and 7 bases at J; junction bases unmatched: 8. CDR3 amino acids: CASRTTGGGQPQHF. CDR3 DNA sequence: TGTGCCAGCAGAACAACAGGGGGGGGGCAGCCCCAGCATTTT.

This clone was detected a few times. This chain uses TRBV6-6 with TRBJ2-7; 8 nucleotides match TRBD1. This CDR3 comprises 16 residues. Germline V gives CDR1 MNHNY, CDR2 SVGAGI (reference sequence). The trim removed 5 bases at V and 2 bases at J, leaving 11 bases unmatched. CDR3 sequence reads: CASSQTGAGSTYEQYV. CDR3 in DNA: TGTGCCAGCAGTCAGACAGGGGCGGGGTCTACCTACGAGCAGTACGTC.

This clone was picked up a small number of times. The chain links TRBV11-3 to TRBJ1-1; weak D call: TRBD1 (5 bases). V lost 5 bases to trimming and J lost 3 bases, with 13 bases between them. CDR1 is SGHNT and CDR2 is YENEEA in the germline V gene. The length of the CDR3 is 14 residues. CDR3 loop: CASSTGRADTEAFF. CDR3 DNA: TGTGCCAGCAGCACAGGCCGGGCCGACACTGAAGCTTTCTTT.

The gene calls are TRBV7-2 and TRBJ1-1; 10 nucleotides agree with TRBD1. The length of the CDR3 is 15 residues. CDR1 is SGHTA, CDR2 FQGNSA, per germline. J was trimmed by 6 bases and V by 1 base; bases with no gene match: 5. CDR3 bases: TGTGCCAGCAGCTTAGGGGACAGGGGCGGCGCTGAAGCTTTCTTT. Its protein product is CASSLGDRGGAEAFF. The entire variable domain, with the rest obtained from reference TRBV7-2 and TRBJ1-1, is as follows: GAGVSQSPSNKVTEKGKDVELRCDPISGHTALYWYRQSLGQGLEFLIYFQGNSAPDKSGLPSDRFSAERTGGSVSTLTIQRTQQEDSAVYLCASSLGDRGGAEAFFGQGTRLTVV.

V and J are TRBV3-1 (or the pseudogene TRBV3-2) and TRBJ1-5; D perhaps matches TRBD1 (5 bases). There are 15 residues in the CDR3. In germline, CDR1 is LGHDT, CDR2 YNNKEL (reference sequence). V lost 5 bases and J 0 bases, leaving 11 bases between the germline ends. CDR3: CASSDWGDSNQPQHF. CDR3 nucleotides: TGTGCCAGCAGCGACTGGGGGGATAGCAATCAGCCCCAGCATTTT.

This clone was observed a few times. The rearrangement uses TRBV7-9 and TRBJ2-2, with D perhaps TRBD1 (5 bases). CDR3 length equals 13 residues. The germline CDR1 and CDR2 sequences are SEHNR and FQNEAQ (reference sequence). V lost 3 bases, J lost 6 bases, and 8 bases lay in between. The CDR3 protein is CASSFWGAGELFF. The CDR3 DNA sequence: TGTGCCAGCAGCTTTTGGGGCGCCGGGGAGCTGTTTTTT. The variable domain in full, with the rest retrieved from reference TRBV7-9 and TRBJ2-2, is DTGVSQNPRHKITKRGQNVTFRCDPISEHNRLYWYRQTLGQGPEFLTYFQNEAQLEKSRLLSDRFSAERPKGSFSTLEIQRTEQGDSAMYLCASSFWGAGELFFGEGSRLTVL.

The chain carries TRBV19 and TRBJ1-1, with a tentative D call TRBD1 (6 bases). In germline, CDR1 is LNHDA, CDR2 SQIVND (reference sequence). CDR3 length equals 16 residues. The V end lost 1 base, the J end lost 1 base, and 13 bases lay between the germline ends. DNA of the CDR3: TGTGCCAGTAGTATAGGTAGCAGGGGATGGAACACTGAAGCTTTCTTT. It yields the protein CASSIGSRGWNTEAFF. Using reference TRBV19 and TRBJ1-1 for the parts outside the CDR3, the full variable domain is DGGITQSPKYLFRKEGQNVTLSCEQNLNHDAMYWYRQDPGQGLRLIYYSQIVNDFQKGDIAEGYSVSREKKESFPLTVTSAQKNPTAFYLCASSIGSRGWNTEAFFGQGTRLTVV.

In nucleotides, the CDR3 is TGTGCCAGCAGCCTAACGGGACAGCGCACAGATACGCAGTATTTT. It codes for CASSLTGQRTDTQYF. This sequence joins TRBV3-1 (or the pseudogene TRBV3-2) and TRBJ2-3; 7 bases line up with TRBD1. In germline, CDR1 is LGHDT, CDR2 YNNKEL (reference sequence). CDR3 length: 15 residues. V gave up 4 bases and J gave up 1 base; unmatched junction bases: 5.

The chain joins TRBV19 to TRBJ2-7, with 10 positions matching TRBD1. Trimming cost V 5 bases and J 6 bases; bases outside gene matches: 7. Germline CDR1 is LNHDA and CDR2 is SQIVND (reference sequence). This CDR3 comprises 14 residues. CDR3 in amino acids: CASSADRTGGEQYV. Written as DNA, the CDR3 is TGTGCCAGTAGTGCCGACCGGACAGGGGGCGAGCAGTACGTC.

The chain recombines TRBV19 with TRBJ1-2, with a weak D call TRBD1 (6 bases). This CDR3 region has 14 residues. CDR1 is LNHDA and CDR2 is SQIVND in the germline V gene (reference sequence). Trimming took 7 bases from V and 4 from J, leaving 16 bases between them. CDR3 residues: CASTLGGTPYGYTF. Written as DNA, the CDR3 is TGTGCCAGTACCCTAGGGGGAACCCCCTATGGCTACACCTTC.

The rearrangement uses TRBV7-2 and TRBJ2-6; no definite D call. Trimming stripped 2 bases from V and 4 bases from J, with 9 bases between. CDR1 SGHTA and CDR2 FQGNSA come from the germline V gene. The CDR3 loop spans 15 amino acids. The CDR3 here is CASSLHLGGANVLTF. The CDR3 nucleotides are TGTGCCAGCAGCTTACATCTCGGGGGGGCCAACGTCCTGACTTTC.

This clone was counted once. This chain connects TRBV7-8 to TRBJ2-7; no definite D call. The CDR3 sequence is 14 residues long. The germline CDR1 and CDR2 sequences are SGHVS and FQNEAQ. V was cut by 3 bases and J by 6 bases, with 15 bases left in between. CDR3 coding DNA: TGTGCCAGCAGCTTGGAGACTTTAACCCCCGAGCAGTACGTC. Its translation is CASSLETLTPEQYV.

This chain uses TRBV5-1 with TRBJ2-7, with D uncertain. Between the trimmed V and J ends, which lost 5 bases and 2 bases, there was a span of 11 bases. Germline CDR1 and CDR2: SGHRS and YFSETQ. The CDR3 totals 13 residues. The CDR3 is CASRRASTYEQYF. CDR3 sequence (DNA): TGCGCCAGCAGGAGAGCGTCGACCTACGAGCAGTACTTC.

Notes on this clone: Other nucleotide sequences in the sample specify the same CDR3. The J gene is TRBJ1-5, the V gene TRBV5-1; D perhaps matches TRBD1 (5 bases). From germline, CDR1 is SGHRS and CDR2 YFSETQ. CDR3 length equals 14 residues. Deletions cut 0 bases from V and 6 bases from J, with 10 bases between. CDR3 residues: CASSLGQGGQPQHF. The CDR3 coding sequence is TGCGCCAGCAGCTTGGGCCAGGGCGGTCAGCCCCAGCATTTT.

This clone showed up just once. The V gene is TRBV7-9, the J gene TRBJ2-7; tentative D call: TRBD1 (6 bases). The germline V gene encodes CDR1 SEHNR and CDR2 FQNEAQ (reference sequence). CDR3 length equals 13 residues. V shed 5 bases and J shed 2 bases, with 10 bases lying between them. The CDR3 sequence is CASSRGQTYEQYF. CDR3 bases: TGTGCCAGCAGCCGAGGACAGACCTACGAGCAGTACTTC. Looking up the rest from reference TRBV7-9 and TRBJ2-7 gives the full variable domain: DTGVSQNPRHKITKRGQNVTFRCDPISEHNRLYWYRQTLGQGPEFLTYFQNEAQLEKSRLLSDRFSAERPKGSFSTLEIQRTEQGDSAMYLCASSRGQTYEQYFGPGTRLTVT.